The 10 T cell receptor beta chains listed next were all sequenced from one sample in a study of brain T cells in children with intractable seizures. Sequenced by immunoSEQ multiplex PCR; TCRdb stores in-frame clones only, minus some. This sample carries fewer than 25,000 clones, 94% of them seen once, and the ten largest clones take 5% to 7%. This sample comprised peripheral blood, obtained at surgery. These receptors originate from a boy younger than 18 with focal cortical dysplasia and intractable seizures.

J is TRBJ1-5 and V is TRBV2; tentative D call: TRBD1 (5 bases). The length of the CDR3 is 13 residues. Germline V gene lookup returns CDR1 SNHLY and CDR2 FYNNEI. The V end lost 7 bases, the J end lost 4 bases, and 11 bases lay between the germline ends. CDR3 protein: CASNGEGNQPQHF. CDR3 bases: TGTGCCAGCAACGGGGAGGGGAATCAGCCCCAGCATTTT.

The chain joins TRBV5-5 to TRBJ1-6, with 7 bases aligning to TRBD1. This CDR3 contains 14 residues. The germline CDR1 and CDR2 sequences are SGHKS and YYEKEE (reference sequence). Trimming took 4 bases from V and 10 from J; bases not matched to a gene: 8. Here the CDR3 reads CASSQGQEGSPLHF. The CDR3 DNA reads TGTGCCAGCAGCCAAGGACAGGAGGGCTCACCCCTCCACTTT.

The rearrangement links TRBV12-3 or TRBV12-4 to TRBJ2-7; D ambiguous. Between the trimmed V and J ends, which lost 6 bases and 6 bases, there was a span of 15 bases. The CDR3 is 13 amino acids. The CDR3, as DNA: TGTGCCAGCAGACCTTTAACTTGGGGCGAGCAGTACTTC. Amino acids: CASRPLTWGEQYF.

The chain employs TRBV9 and TRBJ2-1; D might be TRBD2 (7 bases). The CDR3 is made up of 17 amino acids. The V gene lost 0 bases and the J gene lost 0 bases, with 13 bases spanning the gap. Germline V gene lookup returns CDR1 SGDLS and CDR2 YYNGEE. The CDR3 here is CASSVGGGGSSYNEQFF. The CDR3 DNA reads as TGTGCCAGCAGCGTAGGGGGAGGGGGTAGCTCCTACAATGAGCAGTTCTTC.

This chain uses TRBV5-6 with TRBJ1-2; 8 bases fit TRBD1. Trimming took 1 base from V and 6 from J; bases not matched to a gene: 8. The CDR3 covers 15 residues. Germline lookup yields CDR1 SGHDT and CDR2 YYEEEE. Here the CDR3 DNA reads TGTGCCAGCAGCTTGCTTCCAGGGGGCACGGATGGCTACACCTTC. The encoded protein is CASSLLPGGTDGYTF. Drawing the rest from reference TRBV5-6 and TRBJ1-2, the complete variable domain is DAGVTQSPTHLIKTRGQQVTLRCSPKSGHDTVSWYQQALGQGPQFIFQYYEEEERQRGNFPDRFSGHQFPNYSSELNVNALLLGDSALYLCASSLLPGGTDGYTFGSGTRLTVV.

V and J are TRBV3-1 (or the pseudogene TRBV3-2) and TRBJ2-3; D ambiguous. Germline V lookup: CDR1 LGHDT, CDR2 YNNKEL (reference sequence). V was clipped by 0 bases and J by 6 bases, with 7 bases between them. The CDR3 totals 13 residues. In DNA form, the CDR3 reads TGTGCCAGCAGCCAAGAAATGGTCGATACGCAGTATTTT. Protein: CASSQEMVDTQYF.

The chain joins TRBV15 to TRBJ2-7; the D is unclear. This CDR3 has 16 amino acids. Between the trimmed V and J ends, which lost 5 bases and 6 bases, there was a span of 23 bases. CDR1 and CDR2 from the germline V gene are LNHNV and YYDKDF (reference sequence). The CDR3 region has the DNA TGTGCCACCAGCTATACCAGGACGGGTGGAGCCTCCGAGCAGTACGTC. Protein sequence: CATSYTRTGGASEQYV.

V and J are TRBV19 and TRBJ1-1; TRBD1 might be the D (6 bases). V shed 7 bases and J shed 1 base, with 16 bases lying between them. Germline V gene sequence: CDR1 LNHDA, CDR2 SQIVND (reference sequence). CDR3 length: 15 amino acids. Here the CDR3 reads CASKTGLNENTEAFF. CDR3 sequence (DNA): TGTGCCAGTAAAACAGGGCTTAACGAGAACACTGAAGCTTTCTTT.

The chain employs TRBV2 and TRBJ2-4; D not certain. The V end was cut by 8 bases, the J end by 3 bases, with 5 bases between. Germline CDR1 and CDR2: SNHLY and FYNNEI. The CDR3 totals 11 residues. CDR3 residues: CASHHKNIQYF. The CDR3, as DNA: TGTGCCAGCCACCACAAAAACATTCAGTACTTC.

The genes are TRBV5-4 and TRBJ2-7; the D gene is possibly TRBD1 (5 bases). Trimming left V 2 bases short and J 0 bases short, with 12 bases between. This CDR3 region has 15 residues. Germline V gene data show CDR1 as SGHNT and CDR2 as YYREEE (reference sequence). The CDR3: CASSFGQGASYEQYF. CDR3 coding DNA: TGTGCCAGCAGCTTTGGCCAGGGCGCCTCCTACGAGCAGTACTTC.